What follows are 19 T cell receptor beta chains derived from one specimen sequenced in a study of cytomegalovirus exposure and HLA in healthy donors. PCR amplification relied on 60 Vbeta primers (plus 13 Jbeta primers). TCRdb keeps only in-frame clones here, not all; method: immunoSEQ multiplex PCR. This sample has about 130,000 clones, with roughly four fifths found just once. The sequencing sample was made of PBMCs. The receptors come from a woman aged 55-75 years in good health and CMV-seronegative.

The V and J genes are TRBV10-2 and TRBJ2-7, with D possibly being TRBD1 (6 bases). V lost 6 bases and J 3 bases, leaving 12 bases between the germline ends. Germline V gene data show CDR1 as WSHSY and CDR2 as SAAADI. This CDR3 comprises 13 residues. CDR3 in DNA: TGCGCCAGCAGGGGTTCAGGGGTCTACGAGCAGTACTTC. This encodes CASRGSGVYEQYF.

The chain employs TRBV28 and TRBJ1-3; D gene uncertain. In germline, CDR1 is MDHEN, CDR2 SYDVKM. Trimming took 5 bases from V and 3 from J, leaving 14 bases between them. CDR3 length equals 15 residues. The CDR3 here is CASSPPGQIGNTIYF. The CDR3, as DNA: TGTGCCAGCAGTCCCCCCGGTCAAATTGGAAACACCATATATTTT.

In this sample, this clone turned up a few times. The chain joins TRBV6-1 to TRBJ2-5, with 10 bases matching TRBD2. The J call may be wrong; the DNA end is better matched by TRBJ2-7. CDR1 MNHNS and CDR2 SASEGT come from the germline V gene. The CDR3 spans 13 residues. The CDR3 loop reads CASSRTSGYEQYF. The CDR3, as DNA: TGTGCCAGCAGTAGGACTAGCGGCTACGAGCAGTACTTC.

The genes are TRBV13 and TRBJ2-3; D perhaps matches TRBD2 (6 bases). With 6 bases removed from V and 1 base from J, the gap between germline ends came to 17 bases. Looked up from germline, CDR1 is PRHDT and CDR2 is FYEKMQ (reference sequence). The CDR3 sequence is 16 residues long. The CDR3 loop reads CASSERGGLGTDTQYF. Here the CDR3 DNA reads TGTGCCAGCAGTGAGAGGGGAGGCTTGGGCACAGATACGCAGTATTTT.

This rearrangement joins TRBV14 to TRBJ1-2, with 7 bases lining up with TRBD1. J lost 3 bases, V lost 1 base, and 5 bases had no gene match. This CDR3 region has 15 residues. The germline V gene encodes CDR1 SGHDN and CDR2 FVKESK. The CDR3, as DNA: TGTGCCAGCAGCCAAGTGGACAGGACCTACTATGGCTACACCTTC. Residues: CASSQVDRTYYGYTF.

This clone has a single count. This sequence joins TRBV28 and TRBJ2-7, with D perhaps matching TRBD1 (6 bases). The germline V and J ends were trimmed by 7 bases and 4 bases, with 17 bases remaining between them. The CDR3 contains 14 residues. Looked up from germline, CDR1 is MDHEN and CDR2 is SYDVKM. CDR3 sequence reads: CASKVGPGVYEQYF. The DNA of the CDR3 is TGTGCCAGCAAGGTCGGCCCAGGGGTATACGAGCAGTACTTC.

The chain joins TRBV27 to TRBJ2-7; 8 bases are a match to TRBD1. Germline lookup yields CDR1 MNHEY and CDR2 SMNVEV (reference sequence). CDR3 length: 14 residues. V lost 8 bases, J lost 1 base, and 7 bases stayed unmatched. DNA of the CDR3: TGTGCCAGCGGGTCCGGGACAGGATCCTACGAGCAGTACTTC. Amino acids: CASGSGTGSYEQYF.

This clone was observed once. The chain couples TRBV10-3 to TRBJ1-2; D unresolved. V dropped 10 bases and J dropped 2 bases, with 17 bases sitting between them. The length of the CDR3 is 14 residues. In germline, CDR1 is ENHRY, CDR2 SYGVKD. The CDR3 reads CANRRGLENYGYTF. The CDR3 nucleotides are TGTGCCAACCGCCGAGGACTGGAGAACTATGGCTACACCTTC.

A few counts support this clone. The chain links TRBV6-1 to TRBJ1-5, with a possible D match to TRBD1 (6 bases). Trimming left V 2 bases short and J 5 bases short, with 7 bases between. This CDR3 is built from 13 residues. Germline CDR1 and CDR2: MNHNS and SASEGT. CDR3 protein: CASSESGDQPQHF. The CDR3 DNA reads TGTGCCAGCAGTGAATCAGGGGATCAGCCCCAGCATTTT.

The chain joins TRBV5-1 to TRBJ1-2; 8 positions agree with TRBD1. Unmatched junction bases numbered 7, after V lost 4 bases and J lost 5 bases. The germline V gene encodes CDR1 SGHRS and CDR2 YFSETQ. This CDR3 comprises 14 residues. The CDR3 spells CASSPGQVGYGYTF. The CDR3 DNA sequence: TGCGCCAGCAGCCCGGGACAGGTGGGGTATGGCTACACCTTC.

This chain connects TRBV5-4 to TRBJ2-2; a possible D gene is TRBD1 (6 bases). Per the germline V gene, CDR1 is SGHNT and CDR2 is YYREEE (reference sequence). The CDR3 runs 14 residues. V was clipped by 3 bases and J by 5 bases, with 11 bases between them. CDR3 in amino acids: CASSWGPGTGELFF. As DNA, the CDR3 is TGTGCCAGCAGCTGGGGGCCGGGGACCGGGGAGCTGTTTTTT.

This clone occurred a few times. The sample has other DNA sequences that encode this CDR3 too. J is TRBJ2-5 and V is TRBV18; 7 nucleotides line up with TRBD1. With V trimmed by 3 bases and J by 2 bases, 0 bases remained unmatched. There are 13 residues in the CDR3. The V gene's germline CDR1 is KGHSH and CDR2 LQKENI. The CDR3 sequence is CASSPGQQETQYF. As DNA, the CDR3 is TGTGCCAGCTCACCGGGACAGCAAGAGACCCAGTACTTC. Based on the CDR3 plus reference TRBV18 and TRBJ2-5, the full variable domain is NAGVMQNPRHLVRRRGQEARLRCSPMKGHSHVYWYRQLPEEGLKFMVYLQKENIIDESGMPKERFSAEFPKEGPSILRIQQVVRGDSAAYFCASSPGQQETQYFGPGTRLLVL.

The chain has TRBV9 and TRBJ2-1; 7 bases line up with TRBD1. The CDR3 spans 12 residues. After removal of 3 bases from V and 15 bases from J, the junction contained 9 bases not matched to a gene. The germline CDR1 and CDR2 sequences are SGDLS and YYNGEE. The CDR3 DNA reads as TGTGCCAGCAGCGGAGATGGACAGGACGGGTTCTTC. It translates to CASSGDGQDGFF.

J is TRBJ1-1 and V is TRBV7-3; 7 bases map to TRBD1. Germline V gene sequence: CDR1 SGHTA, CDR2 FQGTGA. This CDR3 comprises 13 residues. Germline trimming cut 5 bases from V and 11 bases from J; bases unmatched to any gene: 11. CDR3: CASSGDREVRAFF. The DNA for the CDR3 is TGTGCCAGCAGCGGTGACAGGGAGGTTCGGGCTTTCTTT. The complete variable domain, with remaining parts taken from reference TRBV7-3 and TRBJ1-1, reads GAGVSQTPSNKVTEKGKYVELRCDPISGHTALYWYRQSLGQGPEFLIYFQGTGAADDSGLPNDRFFAVRPEGSVSTLKIQRTERGDSAVYLCASSGDREVRAFFGQGTRLTVV.

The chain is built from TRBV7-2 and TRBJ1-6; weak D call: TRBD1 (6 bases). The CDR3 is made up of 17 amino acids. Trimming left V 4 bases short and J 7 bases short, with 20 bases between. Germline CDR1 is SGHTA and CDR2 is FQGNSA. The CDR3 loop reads CASSSQVGGQGNSPLHF. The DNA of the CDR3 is TGTGCCAGCAGCTCACAAGTGGGGGGGCAGGGAAATTCACCCCTCCACTTT. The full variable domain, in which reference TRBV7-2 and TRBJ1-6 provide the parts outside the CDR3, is GAGVSQSPSNKVTEKGKDVELRCDPISGHTALYWYRQSLGQGLEFLIYFQGNSAPDKSGLPSDRFSAERTGGSVSTLTIQRTQQEDSAVYLCASSSQVGGQGNSPLHFGNGTRLTVT.

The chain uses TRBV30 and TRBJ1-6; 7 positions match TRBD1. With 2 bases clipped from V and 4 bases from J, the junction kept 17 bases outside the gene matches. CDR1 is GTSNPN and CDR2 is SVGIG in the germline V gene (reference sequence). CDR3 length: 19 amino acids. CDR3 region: CAWSLPAGTAFGYNSPLHF. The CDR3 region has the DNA TGTGCCTGGAGTCTCCCGGCCGGGACAGCTTTTGGGTATAATTCACCCCTCCACTTT.

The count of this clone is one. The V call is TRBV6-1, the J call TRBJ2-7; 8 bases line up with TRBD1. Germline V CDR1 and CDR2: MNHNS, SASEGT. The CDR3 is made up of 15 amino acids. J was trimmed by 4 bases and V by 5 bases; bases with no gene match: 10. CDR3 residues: CASSSTGTGLYEQYF. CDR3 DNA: TGTGCCAGCAGTAGTACCGGGACAGGTTTATACGAGCAGTACTTC.

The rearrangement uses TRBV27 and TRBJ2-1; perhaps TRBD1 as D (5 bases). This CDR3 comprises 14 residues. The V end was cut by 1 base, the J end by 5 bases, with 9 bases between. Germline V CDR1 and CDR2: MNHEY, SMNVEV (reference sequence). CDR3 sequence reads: CASSLLTANNEQFF. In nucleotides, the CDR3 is TGTGCCAGCAGTTTATTGACAGCGAACAATGAGCAGTTCTTC.

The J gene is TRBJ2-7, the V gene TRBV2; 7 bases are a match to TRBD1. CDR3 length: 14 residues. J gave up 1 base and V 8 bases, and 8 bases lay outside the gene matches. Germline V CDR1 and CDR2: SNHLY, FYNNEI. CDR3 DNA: TGTGCCAGCCGAGTGGCAGGGGGATCCTACGAGCAGTACTTC. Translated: CASRVAGGSYEQYF.